Sequencing of this T cell receptor beta chain was carried out in a study of blood T cell repertoires in COVID-19. Study-level background: From T cells, B-cell-depleted T cells, or PBMCs came the material, which was cDNA or gDNA.

Germline CDR1 and CDR2: MNHEY and SVGAGI. Trimming left V 3 bases short and J 5 bases short, with 17 bases between. The CDR3 runs to 15 residues. Per the authors' pipeline: The assay estimated nucleated cells by amplifying reference gene primers. Clones were read by immunoSEQ multiplex PCR, and TCRdb kept only the in-frame ones, dropping some. V and J calls plus clone size are reproduced from that table; the DNA served to infer D and trimming. The table has about 220,000 clones, over 65% seen once. In assigning cohorts, the study relied on participant-reported clinical history. The chain links TRBV6-5 to TRBJ2-7; D is perhaps TRBD1 (6 bases). The specimen was PBMCs or T cells enriched from blood (not recorded which). The sequence came from a woman between 55 and 75 years old who had recovered from COVID-19. The CDR3 DNA sequence: TGTGCCAGCAGTTATGCCCACTCAAGGGGGAACGAGCAGTACTTC. Amino acids: CASSYAHSRGNEQYF.